This T cell receptor beta chain was recovered during a study of cytomegalovirus exposure and HLA in healthy donors. About the study: Of all 400 or so donors who were genotyped, 75% to 90% belonged to the Caucasian-associated ancestry cluster. Study outcomes and limitations: A later analysis reportedly found fewer N-insertions in an Asian-associated ancestry cluster than the approximately 670-donor mean. A missense variant in DCLRE1C was later tied to TCR beta V- and J-gene trimming.

The PCR used 60 Vbeta and 13 Jbeta primers. Libraries were prepared by immunoSEQ multiplex PCR; TCRdb keeps only in-frame clonotypes and omits some of them. Counted here are around 200,000 clones, 75% to 85% occurring once; the ten biggest clones make up 0.6% to 0.7%. The CDR3 has 15 residues. The V segment lost 2 bases and the J segment 8 bases; nucleotides outside the gene matches: 4. Germline CDR1 reads SGHTA; CDR2 reads FQGNSA. As to this clone: Its antigen is as yet unknown.

The sample comprised PBMCs. V gene TRBV7-2 combines with J gene TRBJ2-1, with TRBD2 identical over 12 bases. This clonotype was sampled from a boy younger than 18 in good health and CMV-seronegative. The CDR3 loop is CASSLWTSGTDEQFF. In DNA, the CDR3 is TGTGCCAGCAGCTTATGGACTAGCGGGACCGATGAGCAGTTCTTC.